The 4 T cell receptor beta chains below all came from one sample that was sequenced in a study of blood T cell repertoires in COVID-19. Libraries were prepared by immunoSEQ multiplex PCR; TCRdb keeps only in-frame clonotypes and omits some of them. The repertoire has 60,000 to 75,000 clones, around 85% of them found once; the top ten carry 15% to 20%. Specimen: peripheral blood. These receptors were obtained from a woman older than 75 with acute or convalescent COVID-19.

The chain employs TRBV20-1 and TRBJ2-1; no reliable D call. V was trimmed by 0 bases and J by 9 bases, leaving 6 bases between them. The germline V gene has CDR1 DFQATT and CDR2 SNEGSKA (reference sequence). CDR3 length equals 11 residues. The DNA for the CDR3 is TGCAGTGCTAGAGATCGAGGTGAGCAGTTCTTC. Translated, it gives CSARDRGEQFF.

The chain uses TRBV7-3 and TRBJ2-3; the match to TRBD2 covers 16 bases. The CDR3 spans 18 residues. Trimming removed 8 bases from V and 2 bases from J; junction bases left unmatched: 10. CDR1 is SGHTA and CDR2 is FQGTGA in the germline V gene. DNA of the CDR3: TGTGCCAGCCCCTGGGGACTAGCGGGAGGGTGGGACACAGATACGCAGTATTTT. Translating gives CASPWGLAGGWDTDTQYF.

V gene TRBV27 combines with J gene TRBJ2-1; 11 bases map to TRBD2. The germline V gene has CDR1 MNHEY and CDR2 SMNVEV (reference sequence). The V gene end was trimmed by 7 bases and the J gene end by 5 bases; junction bases not matched to a gene: 4. The CDR3 covers 14 residues. CDR3 sequence reads: CASKLAGVNNEQFF. The CDR3 DNA reads TGTGCCAGCAAACTAGCGGGGGTCAACAATGAGCAGTTCTTC.

This clone was detected once. This sequence joins TRBV25-1 and TRBJ1-4; possibly TRBD1 for D (5 bases). Trimming pared 1 base from V and 7 bases from J, leaving 16 bases between. This CDR3 has 16 amino acids. The V gene's germline CDR1 is MGHDK and CDR2 SYGVNS. The CDR3, as DNA: TGTGCCAGCAGTGAATCAGGGCGGGGTGGTGGTGAAAAACTGTTTTTT. Amino acids: CASSESGRGGGEKLFF.